One and the same sample provided the 21 T cell receptor beta chains below, sequenced in a study of cytomegalovirus exposure and HLA in healthy donors. PCR used 60 Vbeta primers and 13 Jbeta primers. Libraries were prepared by immunoSEQ multiplex PCR; TCRdb keeps only in-frame clonotypes and omits some of them. In the table there are roughly 140,000 clones, roughly 78% of which are singletons. The sample consisted of PBMCs. These receptor sequences come from a female donor in good health and CMV-seronegative.

This clone turned up a few times. Additional DNA sequences in this sample encode the identical CDR3. The chain employs TRBV30 and TRBJ1-3; weak D call: TRBD1 (6 bases). Germline V gene lookup returns CDR1 GTSNPN and CDR2 SVGIG (reference sequence). The CDR3 extends over 15 amino acids. Trimming took 0 bases from V and 0 from J, leaving 9 bases between them. Here the CDR3 DNA reads TGTGCCTGGAGTGTAAGGGGGGGCTCTGGAAACACCATATATTTT. Protein: CAWSVRGGSGNTIYF.

This clone showed up just once. The rearrangement links TRBV6-1 to TRBJ2-3, with D tentatively TRBD1 (5 bases). This CDR3 region has 13 residues. Trimming pared 3 bases from V and 5 bases from J, leaving 9 bases between. Germline lookup yields CDR1 MNHNS and CDR2 SASEGT. The CDR3 here is CASSDRVGDTQYF. The CDR3 bases are TGTGCCAGCAGTGACAGGGTTGGAGATACGCAGTATTTT.

The chain has TRBV4-3 and TRBJ1-3; D remains ambiguous. The CDR3 sequence is 16 residues long. Germline V gives CDR1 LGHNA, CDR2 YSLEER. V gave up 0 bases and J gave up 0 bases, with 9 bases separating them. The chain's CDR3 is CASSQDSSNSGNTIYF. For the CDR3, the DNA is TGCGCCAGCAGCCAAGATTCCTCTAACTCTGGAAACACCATATATTTT.

The chain employs TRBV13 and TRBJ2-3, with D unclear. The ends were cut back, 6 bases at V and 4 bases at J, with 11 bases in the middle. The CDR3 extends over 13 amino acids. Germline V gives CDR1 PRHDT, CDR2 FYEKMQ (reference sequence). The CDR3 DNA is TGTGCCAGCAGTTCCTTTCGGGCAGATACGCAGTATTTT. This translates into CASSSFRADTQYF.

The CDR3 DNA reads TGTGCCAGCAGCCCCGGGACTAGCGGGAGTGACGGGCAGTACTTC. This encodes CASSPGTSGSDGQYF. The J gene is TRBJ2-7, the V gene TRBV7-9, with 14 bases that match TRBD2. This CDR3 is 15 amino acids long. Germline values: CDR1 SEHNR, CDR2 FQNEAQ (reference sequence). Trimming at V came to 5 bases and at J to 9 bases, leaving 9 bases not matched to a gene.

The chain links TRBV5-1 to TRBJ2-1; perhaps TRBD2 as D (5 bases). Germline V gives CDR1 SGHRS, CDR2 YFSETQ. Trimming took 4 bases from V and 9 from J, leaving 11 bases between them. The length of the CDR3 is 12 residues. The CDR3 region has the DNA TGCGCCAGCAGCCCGCCGGGGAGTGAGCAGTTCTTC. Amino acid sequence: CASSPPGSEQFF.

The CDR3 here is CASRLIGWDRYNEQFF. The CDR3, as DNA: TGTGCCAGCAGACTGATCGGTTGGGACAGATACAATGAGCAGTTCTTC. The chain recombines TRBV7-2 with TRBJ2-1; 7 nucleotides align to TRBD1. Looked up from germline, CDR1 is SGHTA and CDR2 is FQGNSA. Unmatched junction bases numbered 12, after V lost 6 bases and J lost 4 bases. The CDR3 covers 16 residues.

The CDR3 loop reads CASSSTSGFNEQFF. The CDR3 coding sequence is TGTGCCAGCAGTTCCACTAGCGGGTTTAATGAGCAGTTCTTC. The gene calls are TRBV28 and TRBJ2-1; 9 nucleotides line up with TRBD2. CDR3 length equals 14 residues. V shed 4 bases and J 7 bases; nucleotides not matched to a gene: 5. The germline V gene encodes CDR1 MDHEN and CDR2 SYDVKM.

The rearrangement links TRBV30 to TRBJ1-4; a possible D gene is TRBD1 (6 bases). Germline V gene lookup returns CDR1 GTSNPN and CDR2 SVGIG (reference sequence). Trimming pared 4 bases from V and 5 bases from J, leaving 14 bases between. The CDR3 is 14 residues long. CDR3 nucleotide sequence: TGTGCCTGGACCACGGGACAAGGCAATGAAAAACTGTTTTTT. Amino acids: CAWTTGQGNEKLFF.

The sample holds one count of this clone. This chain links TRBV7-9 with TRBJ2-5, with no clear D. TRBJ2-7 explains the end of the DNA better; the J call may be wrong. Germline V gene sequence: CDR1 SEHNR, CDR2 FQNEAQ (reference sequence). The CDR3 is made up of 12 amino acids. The CDR3 coding sequence is TGTGCCAGCAGCTTACTAGACTACGAGCAGTACTTC. Translating gives CASSLLDYEQYF.

The V call is TRBV5-1, the J call TRBJ2-5; D may be TRBD2 (6 bases). CDR1 is SGHRS and CDR2 is YFSETQ in the germline V gene. CDR3 size: 14 residues. The V end lost 6 bases, the J end lost 11 bases, and 23 bases lay between the germline ends. The CDR3 here is CASTMGGEVGEQYF. CDR3 sequence (DNA): TGCGCCAGCACCATGGGGGGAGAGGTGGGAGAGCAGTACTTC.

V is TRBV30 and J is TRBJ2-1, with 10 bases fitting TRBD2. Germline V gene lookup returns CDR1 GTSNPN and CDR2 SVGIG (reference sequence). With 5 bases clipped from V and 8 bases from J, the junction kept 6 bases outside the gene matches. This CDR3 is built from 13 residues. For the CDR3, the DNA is TGTGCCTGGGTAATAGCGGGAGGTTATGAGCAGTTCTTC. The encoded protein is CAWVIAGGYEQFF. The full variable domain, in which reference TRBV30 and TRBJ2-1 provide the parts outside the CDR3, is SQTIHQWPATLVQPVGSPLSLECTVEGTSNPNLYWYRQAAGRGLQLLFYSVGIGQISSEVPQNLSASRPQDRQFILSSKKLLLSDSGFYLCAWVIAGGYEQFFGPGTRLTVL.

The CDR3, as DNA: TGTGCCAGCAGATCCCTAGCGGGCTCCTACAATGAGCAGTTCTTC. This codes for CASRSLAGSYNEQFF. The V gene is TRBV28, the J gene TRBJ2-1; 8 bases agree with TRBD2. Germline CDR1 and CDR2: MDHEN and SYDVKM. The CDR3 has 15 amino acids. The V segment lost 6 bases and the J segment 0 bases; nucleotides outside the gene matches: 4.

A word on this clone: Its ends do not fully match the called genes, so a read error is possible. The rearrangement uses TRBV7-9 and TRBJ1-4; weak D call: TRBD1 (6 bases). This CDR3 has 16 amino acids. Germline V CDR1 and CDR2: SEHNR, FQNEAQ (reference sequence). The CDR3, as DNA: TGTTCCAGCACCGACACCCAGGGGCCGTCTAATGAAAAACTGTTTTTT. This sequence encodes CSSTDTQGPSNEKLFF. The whole variable domain, remainder taken from reference TRBV7-9 and TRBJ1-4, is DTGVSQNPRHKITKRGQNVTFRCDPISEHNRLYWYRQTLGQGPEFLTYFQNEAQLEKSRLLSDRFSAERPKGSFSTLEIQRTEQGDSAMYLCSSTDTQGPSNEKLFFGSGTQLSVL.

This chain links TRBV11-2 with TRBJ2-3; 13 nucleotides match TRBD2. The CDR3 extends over 16 amino acids. Unmatched junction bases numbered 8, after V lost 6 bases and J lost 5 bases. Germline V gives CDR1 SGHAT, CDR2 FQNNGV. Written as DNA, the CDR3 is TGTGCCAGCAGATCTTGGACTAGCGGGAGTTTAGATACGCAGTATTTT. This codes for CASRSWTSGSLDTQYF.

This clone was seen a few times. The J gene is TRBJ2-5, the V gene TRBV4-1; no clear D gene. The V gene's germline CDR1 is MGHRA and CDR2 YSYEKL. The ends were cut back, 4 bases at V and 1 base at J, with 10 bases in the middle. This CDR3 spans 14 amino acids. The CDR3 region is CASSLSRFQETQYF. In DNA, the CDR3 is TGCGCCAGCAGCCTCTCGCGGTTCCAAGAGACCCAGTACTTC.

The V gene is TRBV6-1, the J gene TRBJ1-2; 9 nucleotides align to TRBD1. After removal of 6 bases from V and 4 bases from J, the junction contained 9 bases not matched to a gene. The CDR3 totals 15 residues. Germline V gene sequence: CDR1 MNHNS, CDR2 SASEGT. The CDR3, as DNA: TGTGCCAGCAGGACGACAGGGGGGTTAGGCTATGGCTACACCTTC. The encoded protein is CASRTTGGLGYGYTF.

This sequence joins TRBV30 and TRBJ2-7; D gene ambiguous. V lost 0 bases, J lost 3 bases, and 6 bases lay in between. In germline, CDR1 is GTSNPN, CDR2 SVGIG (reference sequence). This CDR3 contains 12 residues. In DNA, the CDR3 is TGTGCCTGGAGTGTAAATAGCTACGAGCAGTACTTC. Encoded protein: CAWSVNSYEQYF.

In its sample, this clone was seen a few times. This rearrangement joins TRBV20-1 to TRBJ2-1, with 9 bases fitting TRBD2. Germline trimming cut 6 bases from V and 11 bases from J; bases unmatched to any gene: 2. Germline CDR1 reads DFQATT; CDR2 reads SNEGSKA (reference sequence). The CDR3 runs to 10 residues. CDR3 bases: TGCAGTGCCCTAGCGGGGAAGCAGTTCTTC. Protein sequence: CSALAGKQFF.

The chain is built from TRBV10-3 and TRBJ2-5; D perhaps matches TRBD2 (6 bases). The V and J ends lost 7 bases and 3 bases respectively, with 12 bases between them. Per germline, CDR1 ENHRY and CDR2 SYGVKD. The CDR3 has 13 amino acids. The CDR3 coding sequence is TGTGCCATCAAAGGGACTCAAGAAGAGACCCAGTACTTC. This sequence encodes CAIKGTQEETQYF.

The chain recombines TRBV18 with TRBJ1-3, with unresolved D. The length of the CDR3 is 17 residues. Germline V lookup: CDR1 KGHSH, CDR2 LQKENI. V lost 0 bases, J lost 0 bases, and 12 bases lay in between. In DNA form, the CDR3 reads TGTGCCAGCTCACCACCGGAATTCGGGGTCTCTGGAAACACCATATATTTT. Encoded protein: CASSPPEFGVSGNTIYF.